The rows below give T cell receptor beta chains drawn from one sample of a study of T-cell reconstitution after alpha-beta-depleted transplantation in children. TCRdb re-called the PCR reads through MiXCR, storing one row per CDR3 protein. The sample yields 70,000 to 95,000 distinct CDR3 sequences, approximately 18% seen once. Material: PBMCs, mostly from graft donor cells, obtained 360 days after TCRalphabeta/CD19-depleted stem cell transplant. The receptors here all came from a male patient under 10 years old who had a stem cell transplant for acute lymphoblastic leukemia, so the T cells may come from the graft donor. The CDR3 runs from the conserved cysteine through the conserved F or W. The D gene is left open where the match is weak. Expanded clones get a size class; other rows say once, few or many, or leave the size out.

TGTGCCAGCAGCTGGGGGACAGTCCACAATGAGCAGTTCTTC	CASSWGTVHNEQFF	-	TRBJ2-1	TRBV12-3/TRBV12-4	TRBD1
TGTGCCAGCAGCTTAAGCCAGGGCCACGAGCAGTACTTC	CASSLSQGHEQYF	few	TRBJ2-7	TRBV7-9	-
TGTGCCATCGGGGGGGCTAGCGCCCGATACGAGCAGTACTTC	CAIGGASARYEQYF	few	TRBJ2-7	TRBV10-3	-
TGTGCCACCAGTGCGGTACTAGCGGGAGCTTCTAGCACAGATACGCAGTATTTT	CATSAVLAGASSTDTQYF	many	TRBJ2-3	TRBV24-1	TRBD2
TGCGCCAGCAGCCAAGATCTGCCTAGCGGGAGCTACAATGAGCAGTTCTTC	CASSQDLPSGSYNEQFF	few	TRBJ2-1	TRBV4-1	TRBD2
TGTGCCAGCAGCTCCGAGACCCGGGATACGCAGTATTTT	CASSSETRDTQYF	-	TRBJ2-3	TRBV9	-
TGCAGTGCTAGCGGGGACAATTTGAACACTGAAGCTTTCTTT	CSASGDNLNTEAFF	many	TRBJ1-1	TRBV20-1	-
TGTGCCAGCAGTTACATAAGTCATCAGCCCCAGCATTTT	CASSYISHQPQHF	few	TRBJ1-5	TRBV6-6	-
TGCGCCAGCAGCTTGACGGCTGGGGCCAACGTCCTGACTTTC	CASSLTAGANVLTF	few	TRBJ2-6	TRBV5-1	-
TGTGCCAGCAGCCAAGAAGGGGCACACAATACCTACGAGCAGTACTTC	CASSQEGAHNTYEQYF	few	TRBJ2-7	TRBV4-2	-
TGCGCCAGCACTCCGGGACTAGCGGGAGGAGGTGAGCAGTTCTTC	CASTPGLAGGGEQFF	once	TRBJ2-1	TRBV5-1	TRBD2
TGCAGTGCTAGTTTGGGACTAGCCGGTGAGCAGTTCTTC	CSASLGLAGEQFF	few	TRBJ2-1	TRBV20-1	TRBD2
TGCGCCAGCAGCCTGGGACAGTGGGGGACTGAAGCTTTCTTT	CASSLGQWGTEAFF	many	TRBJ1-1	TRBV5-1	TRBD1
TGTGCCAGCAGTCCACTAGCGGGAGGGGGGGAGACCCAGTACTTC	CASSPLAGGGETQYF	many	TRBJ2-5	TRBV12-3/TRBV12-4	TRBD2
TGTGCCAGCAGCTGGACAGGGGAGAACACTGAAGCTTTCTTT	CASSWTGENTEAFF	many	TRBJ1-1	TRBV11-3	TRBD1
TGTGCCTCGAGGCGGGAGTTCAACGAGCAGTACTTC	CASRREFNEQYF	many	TRBJ2-7	TRBV6-6	TRBD2
TGTGCCAGCAGCCCCCCTAGTAGGGTACGGGACTCCTACGAGCAGTACTTC	CASSPPSRVRDSYEQYF	-	TRBJ2-7	TRBV5-5	-
TGTGCCAGCAGCCAGTCAGGGCATAGCACAGATACGCAGTATTTT	CASSQSGHSTDTQYF	many	TRBJ2-3	TRBV5-4	-
TGCGCCAGCAGCTCTTCAAAAAGCACAGATACGCAGTATTTT	CASSSSKSTDTQYF	-	TRBJ2-3	TRBV5-1	-
TGTGCCACCATCGACGGAGATACGCAGTATTTT	CATIDGDTQYF	-	TRBJ2-3	TRBV24-1	-
TGCGCCAGCAGCGCCCCGGGACTTTACAATGAGCAGTTCTTC	CASSAPGLYNEQFF	few	TRBJ2-1	TRBV5-1	-
TGTGCCAGCAAGCAGGGGAGCACCTACAATGAGCAGTTCTTC	CASKQGSTYNEQFF	-	TRBJ2-1	TRBV5-5	-
TGTGCCATCAGTGGAGGCAGGAATCAGCCCCAGCATTTT	CAISGGRNQPQHF	many	TRBJ1-5	TRBV10-3	-
TGTGCCAGCAGTTTAAGGATCTCCACTGAAGCTTTCTTT	CASSLRISTEAFF	few	TRBJ1-1	TRBV28	-
TGTGCCAGCAGTTGGGACAGCGGGAACACTGAAGCTTTCTTT	CASSWDSGNTEAFF	few	TRBJ1-1	TRBV6-5	TRBD1
TGTGCCAGCAGCTCACTAGCGGGATTCTTATCGGATGAGCAGTTCTTC	CASSSLAGFLSDEQFF	few	TRBJ2-1	TRBV11-2	TRBD2
TGCGCCAGCAGTTGCGACGGGATGAGCTCCTACAATGAGCAGTTCTTC	CASSCDGMSSYNEQFF	few	TRBJ2-1	TRBV5-1	-
TGTGCCAGCAGCGCCACAGCCAATGAGCAGTTCTTC	CASSATANEQFF	few	TRBJ2-1	TRBV12-3/TRBV12-4	-
TGCGCCAGCAGCCGGGATTTAGCCCCTCCCTACAATGAGCAGTTCTTC	CASSRDLAPPYNEQFF	many	TRBJ2-1	TRBV5-1	-
TGTGCCAGCAGCTTAGGGCACTACCTATTCTACAATGAGCAGTTCTTC	CASSLGHYLFYNEQFF	-	TRBJ2-1	TRBV7-2	-
TGTGCCAGCAGTTACCGGGGTTTGGCTTACAATGAGCAGTTCTTC	CASSYRGLAYNEQFF	few	TRBJ2-1	TRBV6-5	-
TGCAGTGCTAGGAGATCCACCGGGGAGCTGTTTTTT	CSARRSTGELFF	many	TRBJ2-2	TRBV20-1	-
TGTGCCAGCAGCCAAGGAATTCCGGGACAGGGTGCCTACGAGCAGTACTTC	CASSQGIPGQGAYEQYF	-	TRBJ2-7	TRBV3-1	TRBD1
TGTGCCACCAGCTCGACTAGCGGGGGCTCCTACAATGAGCAGTTCTTC	CATSSTSGGSYNEQFF	few	TRBJ2-1	TRBV24-1	TRBD2
TGTGCCAGCAGTCCCGCGGGACTAGAAGGTGGTACGCAGTATTTT	CASSPAGLEGGTQYF	many	TRBJ2-3	TRBV7-6	TRBD2
TGTGCCAGCAGCAGCCCAGGGATGGGAGGGCAGAATGAGCAGTTCTTC	CASSSPGMGGQNEQFF	-	TRBJ2-1	TRBV13	TRBD2
TGTGCCAGCAGCTTAGGGTTCGGGAGACACAATGAGCAGTTCTTC	CASSLGFGRHNEQFF	-	TRBJ2-1	TRBV7-8	-
TGCAGTGCTAGAGATCCCGGGACAGCGACCTTTTTAGAGACCCAGTACTTC	CSARDPGTATFLETQYF	-	TRBJ2-5	TRBV20-1	TRBD1
TGTGCCAGCAGTTACCCACCTTTGACAGGAGTCGAGGAAAAACTGTTTTTT	CASSYPPLTGVEEKLFF	-	TRBJ1-4	TRBV6-5	-
TGTGCCAGCAGCTTGTTGGGGCGGGACTATGGCTACACCTTC	CASSLLGRDYGYTF	-	TRBJ1-2	TRBV5-6	-
TGCAGTGCTAGAAGGGATTGGGGCTATAATTCACCCCTCCACTTT	CSARRDWGYNSPLHF	many	TRBJ1-6	TRBV20-1	-
TGTGCCAGCTCACCTATACAGGCCTCTGGGGCCAACGTCCTGACTTTC	CASSPIQASGANVLTF	few	TRBJ2-6	TRBV18	-
TGTGCCAGCATCCTGGGACTAGGCCAAAGCTCCTACGAGCAGTACTTC	CASILGLGQSSYEQYF	few	TRBJ2-7	TRBV5-5	TRBD2
TGTGCCAGCAGTTTGTTGCGGGACGGCTACGAGCAGTACTTC	CASSLLRDGYEQYF	many	TRBJ2-7	TRBV28	-
TGTGCCAGCAGTGATGGGGTGAGGGACACCGGGGAGCTGTTTTTT	CASSDGVRDTGELFF	few	TRBJ2-2	TRBV25-1	-
TGTGCCAGCAGTGAATACGCGGGAGTTCATAATGAGCAGTTCTTC	CASSEYAGVHNEQFF	few	TRBJ2-1	TRBV25-1	TRBD2